The 11 T cell receptor beta chains given below trace back to one sample, sequenced in a study of regulatory and conventional T cells in RAG deficiency. The sorted conventional CD4+ T cells were CD25-low and CD127-high, with genomic DNA sequenced. TCRdb's table, derived via immunoSEQ multiplex PCR, lists solely in-frame clones and lacks some. The table shows under 35,000 clones, with more than 75% occurring only once. This sample also appeared in a second study, on regulatory T cells. That paper adds: The PCR used 52 TRBV and 13 TRBJ primers.

Sequenced: CD4+ effector T cells sorted from blood. Receptors were obtained from a human donor in good health.

J is TRBJ2-1 and V is TRBV29-1, with D hard to call. CDR1 SQVTM and CDR2 ANQGSEA come from the germline V gene. The length of the CDR3 is 12 residues. Trimming removed 8 bases at V and 6 bases at J, with 14 bases between. This chain's CDR3 is CSPPLGPNEQFF. Written as DNA, the CDR3 is TGCAGCCCCCCCCTGGGTCCCAATGAGCAGTTCTTC.

This clone appeared a few times. J is TRBJ1-2 and V is TRBV27; D is possibly TRBD1 (6 bases). The V gene lost 5 bases and the J gene lost 4 bases, with 17 bases spanning the gap. From germline, CDR1 is MNHEY and CDR2 SMNVEV (reference sequence). The CDR3 runs to 15 residues. The CDR3 spells CASSLVYRVGYGYTF. CDR3 DNA sequence: TGTGCCAGCAGTCTAGTCTACAGGGTGGGCTATGGCTACACCTTC.

The gene calls are TRBV7-9 and TRBJ1-4; D gene uncertain. CDR1 and CDR2 from the germline V gene are SEHNR and FQNEAQ (reference sequence). The CDR3 runs to 16 residues. V was pared by 5 bases and J by 4 bases, with 17 bases between. The CDR3 coding sequence is TGTGCCAGCAGCCCTCGGTTTACTTCAATTAATGAAAAACTGTTTTTT. Translated: CASSPRFTSINEKLFF.

A few counts support this clone. V usage is TRBV5-4 and J usage is TRBJ1-2; D not certain. The CDR3 loop spans 12 amino acids. Germline V CDR1 and CDR2: SGHNT, YYREEE (reference sequence). Trimming shortened V by 7 bases and J by 1 base, and 8 bases separated the two germline ends. The CDR3: CASHRDNYGYTF. The DNA for the CDR3 is TGTGCCAGCCACCGGGATAACTATGGCTACACCTTC.

The V call is TRBV30, the J call TRBJ2-7, with D perhaps matching TRBD1 or TRBD2 (5 bases each). Germline V gives CDR1 GTSNPN, CDR2 SVGIG (reference sequence). This CDR3 is 17 amino acids long. V lost 3 bases and J lost 1, with 22 bases in between. CDR3 DNA sequence: TGTGCCTGGAGCGTAGAGGGGTCCAGGGTCTCATCCTACGAGCAGTACTTC. It specifies CAWSVEGSRVSSYEQYF. The whole variable domain, filled in from reference TRBV30 and TRBJ2-7, reads SQTIHQWPATLVQPVGSPLSLECTVEGTSNPNLYWYRQAAGRGLQLLFYSVGIGQISSEVPQNLSASRPQDRQFILSSKKLLLSDSGFYLCAWSVEGSRVSSYEQYFGPGTRLTVT.

This chain connects TRBV28 to TRBJ2-5, with TRBD2 matching over 14 bases. Unmatched junction bases numbered 15, after V lost 3 bases and J lost 6 bases. The CDR3 contains 19 residues. CDR1 is MDHEN, CDR2 SYDVKM, per germline. CDR3 amino acids: CASSLMRRRTSGGLKTQYF. The CDR3 DNA reads as TGTGCCAGCAGTTTGATGAGGAGGAGGACTAGCGGGGGGCTGAAGACCCAGTACTTC.

This clone was observed a handful of times. This rearrangement joins TRBV7-6 to TRBJ1-2; 7 bases are a match to TRBD1. The germline CDR1 and CDR2 sequences are SGHVS and FNYEAQ. Losses at the gene ends were 4 bases for V and 4 bases for J; bases not matched to a gene: 3. The CDR3 has 13 amino acids. CDR3 in amino acids: CASSSRTGYGYTF. The CDR3 DNA reads as TGTGCCAGCAGCTCGAGGACAGGCTATGGCTACACCTTC. The full variable domain, completed using reference TRBV7-6 and TRBJ1-2, is GAGVSQSPRYKVTKRGQDVALRCDPISGHVSLYWYRQALGQGPEFLTYFNYEAQQDKSGLPNDRFSAERPEGSISTLTIQRTEQRDSAMYRCASSSRTGYGYTFGSGTRLTVV.

The V gene is TRBV9, the J gene TRBJ2-6; no clear D gene. Trimming shortened V by 4 bases and J by 2 bases, and 13 bases separated the two germline ends. Germline CDR1 is SGDLS and CDR2 is YYNGEE. CDR3 size: 16 residues. For the CDR3, the DNA is TGTGCCAGCAGCCCCAGAAATCCCCCTGGGGCCAACGTCCTGACTTTC. The encoded protein is CASSPRNPPGANVLTF.

This clone has a single count. This sequence joins TRBV9 and TRBJ1-6; no firm D call. V lost 0 bases and J 8 bases, leaving 15 bases between the germline ends. Germline CDR1 is SGDLS and CDR2 is YYNGEE. The CDR3 sequence is 16 residues long. The CDR3 DNA sequence: TGTGCCAGCAGCGTAGCGGCTAACCTAGGTGATTCACCCCTCCACTTT. This sequence encodes CASSVAANLGDSPLHF.

The chain couples TRBV2 to TRBJ1-1; 7 bases are shared with TRBD1. There are 12 residues in the CDR3. Per germline, CDR1 SNHLY and CDR2 FYNNEI. V dropped 5 bases and J dropped 5; count of bases not matched to a gene: 2. CDR3 coding DNA: TGTGCCAGCAGTAGACAGGGTACTGAAGCTTTCTTT. Protein product: CASSRQGTEAFF.

V usage is TRBV9 and J usage is TRBJ2-1; 9 positions agree with TRBD2. The CDR3 is 17 residues long. Germline lookup yields CDR1 SGDLS and CDR2 YYNGEE. V lost 4 bases to trimming and J lost 3 bases; unmatched junction nucleotides: 11. Here the CDR3 DNA reads TGTGCCAGCAGCTCAGGGCCGGGACTAGCAGGCTACAATGAGCAGTTCTTC. Its protein product is CASSSGPGLAGYNEQFF.